The clone carrying this T cell receptor beta chain has a single count. The investigators split CD4+ cells into a CD45RA+ naive subset and a CD45RA-negative memory subset. The CDR3 is 17 amino acids. Germline assignment: CDR1 MDHEN and CDR2 SYDVKM. Germline trimming cut 6 bases from V and 7 bases from J; bases unmatched to any gene: 15. The sample comes from a study of shared clonotypes between healthy human individuals. Source study methods: There were no quality scores in the junction-only immunoSEQ sequences, so filtering differed. Data came from immunoSEQ multiplex PCR; TCRdb stores just in-frame clones and leaves some out. That table gives V, J and clone size, and the DNA gave D and trimming. The sample includes roughly 2.2 million clones, 92% of them seen just once.

The sequence derives from a man between 18 and 29 years old in good health. Some clones in this sample may be carry-over from other donors' samples. Material: naive CD4+ T cells from PBMCs. The subset here: CD45RA+ positively selected. The chain uses TRBV28 and TRBJ1-5; 10 nucleotides match TRBD1. CDR3 DNA: TGTGCCAGCAGCCGTTATTTAAGACAGGGGGCGAAGCAGCCCCAGCATTTT. Its translation: CASSRYLRQGAKQPQHF.